The 14 T cell receptor beta chains in this list originate from one sample, sequenced in a study of T cell responses to AZD1222 COVID-19 vaccine. Clones were read by immunoSEQ multiplex PCR, and TCRdb kept only the in-frame ones, dropping some. The table shows more than 85,000 clones, with around 87% occurring only once. The sample here was peripheral blood, taken 28 days after the second AZD1222 dose. Receptor source: an adult who received the AZD1222 COVID-19 vaccine.

The chain uses TRBV5-4 and TRBJ2-7, with 9 bases identical to TRBD1. The CDR3 consists of 15 residues. The ends lost 0 bases at V and 6 bases at J; junction bases unmatched: 7. Germline V gene sequence: CDR1 SGHNT, CDR2 YYREEE (reference sequence). The DNA of the CDR3 is TGTGCCAGCAGCTTGGGGGACAGGGCCCCCGGCGAGCAGTACTTC. Protein sequence: CASSLGDRAPGEQYF.

The CDR3, as DNA: TGTGCCAGCAGCTTACCGACAGGGGCCACTGAAGCTTTCTTT. Encoded protein: CASSLPTGATEAFF. This chain uses TRBV7-2 with TRBJ1-1; 8 nucleotides agree with TRBD1. Trimming at V came to 2 bases and at J to 4 bases, leaving 3 bases not matched to a gene. Germline V lookup: CDR1 SGHTA, CDR2 FQGNSA. The length of the CDR3 is 14 residues. Full variable domain (remainder filled in from reference TRBV7-2 and TRBJ1-1): GAGVSQSPSNKVTEKGKDVELRCDPISGHTALYWYRQSLGQGLEFLIYFQGNSAPDKSGLPSDRFSAERTGGSVSTLTIQRTQQEDSAVYLCASSLPTGATEAFFGQGTRLTVV.

The V call is TRBV25-1, the J call TRBJ1-2; possible D gene TRBD1, 5 bases. This CDR3 is 14 amino acids long. CDR1 MGHDK and CDR2 SYGVNS come from the germline V gene. Trimming shortened V by 4 bases and J by 0 bases, and 9 bases separated the two germline ends. CDR3 coding DNA: TGTGCCAGCAGTGCGGGGGTTTCTAACTATGGCTACACCTTC. It encodes CASSAGVSNYGYTF.

The chain employs TRBV3-1 (or the pseudogene TRBV3-2) and TRBJ2-7, with D tentatively TRBD1 (6 bases). The V end lost 3 bases, the J end lost 0 bases, and 9 bases lay between the germline ends. The CDR3 runs 14 residues. Germline loops: CDR1 LGHDT, CDR2 YNNKEL (reference sequence). The CDR3 loop is CASSQQGNSYEQYF. The CDR3 DNA reads as TGTGCCAGCAGCCAGCAGGGGAACTCCTACGAGCAGTACTTC.

The chain couples TRBV27 to TRBJ2-2, with TRBD1 matching 9 bases. The CDR3 runs to 16 residues. The V gene's germline CDR1 is MNHEY and CDR2 SMNVEV (reference sequence). V dropped 3 bases and J dropped 6; count of bases not matched to a gene: 8. This chain's CDR3 is CASSFLDRGPAGELFF. The CDR3 region has the DNA TGTGCCAGCAGTTTCCTGGACAGGGGTCCCGCCGGGGAGCTGTTTTTT.

This chain connects TRBV10-3 to TRBJ1-1; D is perhaps TRBD1 (6 bases). V was clipped by 3 bases and J by 1 base, with 12 bases between them. Germline values: CDR1 ENHRY, CDR2 SYGVKD. The CDR3 has 15 amino acids. In nucleotides, the CDR3 is TGTGCCATCAGTGAAGGGGGGGTTGCGAACACTGAAGCTTTCTTT. Encoded protein: CAISEGGVANTEAFF.

The chain combines TRBV20-1 with TRBJ1-5, with D possibly TRBD1 on 5 matching bases. V lost 3 bases and J 9 bases, leaving 21 bases between the germline ends. The length of the CDR3 is 15 residues. The V gene's germline CDR1 is DFQATT and CDR2 SNEGSKA (reference sequence). This chain's CDR3 is CSASQGAPVLRPQHF. The DNA of the CDR3 is TGCAGTGCTAGTCAAGGGGCGCCTGTATTAAGGCCCCAGCATTTT.

The V gene is TRBV27, the J gene TRBJ2-1; 11 bases agree with TRBD2. Trimming took 9 bases from V and 9 from J; bases not matched to a gene: 13. CDR1 and CDR2 (germline): MNHEY, SMNVEV (reference sequence). The CDR3 extends over 15 amino acids. The CDR3 sequence: CASSVLAGVWGEQFF. The CDR3 nucleotides read TGTGCCAGTTCCGTACTAGCGGGAGTGTGGGGTGAGCAGTTCTTC.

The rearrangement joins TRBV10-3 to TRBJ1-2; 7 bases match TRBD1. The CDR3 contains 14 residues. The ends lost 9 bases at V and 7 bases at J; junction bases unmatched: 14. Germline V gene lookup returns CDR1 ENHRY and CDR2 SYGVKD. CDR3 in amino acids: CAIHEQGGASGYTF. The CDR3 bases are TGTGCCATTCACGAGCAGGGGGGGGCCAGTGGCTACACCTTC.

The V call is TRBV15, the J call TRBJ2-3; no firm D call. CDR3 length: 13 amino acids. V lost 1 base and J 6 bases, leaving 8 bases between the germline ends. The germline V gene has CDR1 LNHNV and CDR2 YYDKDF (reference sequence). The CDR3 is CATSRARADTQYF. DNA for the CDR3: TGTGCCACCAGCAGAGCAAGGGCGGATACGCAGTATTTT.

The chain couples TRBV19 to TRBJ1-2; D is possibly TRBD1 (5 bases). Germline V CDR1 and CDR2: LNHDA, SQIVND (reference sequence). V lost 0 bases to trimming and J lost 4 bases, with 9 bases between them. The CDR3 is made up of 14 amino acids. The CDR3 reads CASSIEQGLYGYTF. In DNA form, the CDR3 reads TGTGCCAGTAGTATAGAGCAGGGCCTCTATGGCTACACCTTC.

The chain joins TRBV15 to TRBJ2-3, with unresolved D. V was shortened by 1 base and J by 1 base, with 15 bases between the two germline ends. Germline lookup yields CDR1 LNHNV and CDR2 YYDKDF (reference sequence). The CDR3 length is 17 residues. CDR3 bases: TGTGCCACCAGCAGAGCGGAAAGGTTTGGCGGCACAGATACGCAGTATTTT. Translated: CATSRAERFGGTDTQYF.

The V and J genes are TRBV6-5 and TRBJ2-1; TRBD1 matches 9 bases. This CDR3 comprises 14 residues. CDR1 and CDR2 from the germline V gene are MNHEY and SVGAGI. The junction had 6 bases not matched to a gene; V was cut back by 6 bases and J by 6 bases. The CDR3 here is CASSKGTGLNEQFF. CDR3 bases: TGTGCCAGCAGCAAAGGGACAGGGCTCAATGAGCAGTTCTTC.

The chain joins TRBV12-3 or TRBV12-4 to TRBJ1-2; TRBD1 matches 8 bases. CDR3 length: 13 residues. The trim removed 5 bases at V and 4 bases at J, leaving 3 bases unmatched. The CDR3 loop is CASSMGQVYGYTF. In DNA form, the CDR3 reads TGTGCCAGCAGTATGGGACAGGTCTATGGCTACACCTTC.